The clone carrying this T cell receptor beta chain was seen at least ten times. Its specificity is unknown. TCRdb re-analysed the RACE reads in MiXCR, keeping a single row per CDR3 protein. There are tens of thousands of distinct CDR3 sequences in the sample; 9% to 9.5% occur only once, and less than 15% lies in the top ten. The time point is: patch test 1, 2 weeks after DPC sensitization. The treatment denotes: therapeutic diphenylcyclopropenone sensitization with weekly scalp DPC. This sample was taken from a study of human T cells and chemical hapten exposure. General study results and limits: Expanded TCRs grouped into significantly more large CDR3 similarity clusters than controls produced.

Trimming removed 1 base from V and 2 bases from J; junction bases left unmatched: 5. Germline values: CDR1 DFQATT, CDR2 SNEGSKA (reference sequence). This CDR3 comprises 14 residues. The chain carries TRBV20-1 and TRBJ2-7, with 7 bases matching TRBD1. The TCR sequence derives from a woman in her thirties or forties with alopecia areata. Some clones in this sample may be carry-over from other donors' samples. The input for sequencing was whole blood, taken in connection with sensitization to the hapten diphenylcyclopropenone (DPC). CDR3 nucleotides: TGCAGTGCTAGAGTCGGGACAGCGACCTACGAGCAGTACTTC. This sequence encodes CSARVGTATYEQYF.